The 32 T cell receptor beta chains in this list originate from one sample, sequenced in a study of cytomegalovirus exposure and HLA in healthy donors. A multiplex PCR was run with 60 Vbeta primers and 13 Jbeta primers. The repertoire was sequenced with immunoSEQ multiplex PCR; TCRdb's copy has only in-frame clones and lacks some. Of about 130,000 clones listed, 79% were seen once; the top ten hold 6.5%. Specimen: PBMCs. Receptors were obtained from a middle-aged man in good health and CMV-seropositive.

Regarding this clone: Other nucleotide sequences in the sample specify the same CDR3. The V and J genes are TRBV7-6 and TRBJ2-7, with TRBD1 matching 12 bases. This CDR3 contains 16 residues. CDR1 and CDR2 from the germline V gene are SGHVS and FNYEAQ. J gave up 6 bases and V 1 base, and 7 bases lay outside the gene matches. Here the CDR3 DNA reads TGTGCCAGCAGCTTAGGGCCGGGACAGGGGGCTAGCGAGCAGTACTTC. Its protein product is CASSLGPGQGASEQYF. Full variable domain (outside the CDR3, taken from reference TRBV7-6 and TRBJ2-7): GAGVSQSPRYKVTKRGQDVALRCDPISGHVSLYWYRQALGQGPEFLTYFNYEAQQDKSGLPNDRFSAERPEGSISTLTIQRTEQRDSAMYRCASSLGPGQGASEQYFGPGTRLTVT.

The V call is TRBV12-5, the J call TRBJ2-5; TRBD1 aligns across 9 bases. V gave up 5 bases and J gave up 2 bases; unmatched junction bases: 3. Germline CDR1 is LGHNT and CDR2 is FRNRAP. The CDR3 sequence is 14 residues long. The CDR3 DNA reads as TGTGCTAGTGGTCCAGGACAGGGGCAAGAGACCCAGTACTTC. Its protein product is CASGPGQGQETQYF.

This clone was recorded once. The chain has TRBV2 and TRBJ1-2; D may be TRBD1 (6 bases). This CDR3 contains 13 residues. CDR1 is SNHLY and CDR2 is FYNNEI in the germline V gene. V was trimmed by 5 bases and J by 3 bases, leaving 10 bases between them. The CDR3 sequence is CASSIPGDYGYTF. CDR3 coding DNA: TGTGCCAGCAGTATCCCAGGGGACTATGGCTACACCTTC.

V is TRBV2 and J is TRBJ2-1; 8 bases align to TRBD2. The junction had 3 bases not matched to a gene; V was cut back by 5 bases and J by 0 bases. This CDR3 has 15 amino acids. Germline assignment: CDR1 SNHLY and CDR2 FYNNEI. The CDR3 DNA reads TGTGCCAGCAGTTCCGGGACTAGCTCCTACAATGAGCAGTTCTTC. Translation: CASSSGTSSYNEQFF. Together with reference TRBV2 and TRBJ2-1, the CDR3 gives the full variable domain: EPEVTQTPSHQVTQMGQEVILRCVPISNHLYFYWYRQILGQKVEFLVSFYNNEISEKSEIFDDQFSVERPDGSNFTLKIRSTKLEDSAMYFCASSSGTSSYNEQFFGPGTRLTVL.

The J gene is TRBJ1-3, the V gene TRBV4-1; TRBD1 matches 8 bases. CDR1 MGHRA and CDR2 YSYEKL come from the germline V gene. The CDR3 sequence is 18 residues long. Germline trimming cut 0 bases from V and 2 bases from J; bases unmatched to any gene: 9. The CDR3 region is CASSQETRQGFTGNTIYF. Here the CDR3 DNA reads TGCGCCAGCAGCCAAGAAACTAGACAGGGGTTTACTGGAAACACCATATATTTT.

This sequence joins TRBV18 and TRBJ1-1; TRBD1 agrees at 9 bases. CDR1 is KGHSH and CDR2 is LQKENI in the germline V gene. J was trimmed by 1 base and V by 2 bases; bases with no gene match: 2. The CDR3 is 15 residues long. The CDR3 region has the DNA TGTGCCAGCTCACCAGGGACAGGGAGGAACACTGAAGCTTTCTTT. Translating gives CASSPGTGRNTEAFF. Looking up the rest from reference TRBV18 and TRBJ1-1 gives the full variable domain: NAGVMQNPRHLVRRRGQEARLRCSPMKGHSHVYWYRQLPEEGLKFMVYLQKENIIDESGMPKERFSAEFPKEGPSILRIQQVVRGDSAAYFCASSPGTGRNTEAFFGQGTRLTVV.

In its sample, this clone was seen once. V usage is TRBV7-6 and J usage is TRBJ2-7, with TRBD2 matching 10 bases. Looked up from germline, CDR1 is SGHVS and CDR2 is FNYEAQ. The J segment lost 7 bases and the V segment lost 6 bases, leaving 9 bases of the junction unmatched. This CDR3 has 14 amino acids. CDR3 loop: CASRQIAGGGEQYF. The CDR3 bases are TGTGCCAGCAGACAAATAGCGGGAGGAGGTGAGCAGTACTTC.

The chain carries TRBV2 and TRBJ2-3, with a tentative D call TRBD2 (6 bases). With 7 bases removed from V and 6 bases from J, the gap between germline ends came to 17 bases. From germline, CDR1 is SNHLY and CDR2 FYNNEI. The CDR3 runs 14 residues. As DNA, the CDR3 is TGTGCCAGCATCCGGGAGACTGGGGGGGATACGCAGTATTTT. Translation gives CASIRETGGDTQYF.

V usage is TRBV6-5 and J usage is TRBJ1-1, with a possible D match to TRBD1 (6 bases). The CDR3 length is 13 residues. The germline gives CDR1 MNHEY, CDR2 SVGAGI. V dropped 6 bases and J dropped 1 base, with 9 bases sitting between them. The DNA of the CDR3 is TGTGCCAGCAGACAGGGACAGAACACTGAAGCTTTCTTT. It specifies CASRQGQNTEAFF.

This chain links TRBV27 with TRBJ2-7; perhaps TRBD1 as D (5 bases). V lost 5 bases, J lost 5 bases, and 13 bases lay in between. Per germline, CDR1 MNHEY and CDR2 SMNVEV (reference sequence). CDR3 size: 13 residues. The CDR3 region is CASSPGKGDEQYF. CDR3 DNA sequence: TGTGCCAGCAGTCCAGGGAAAGGCGACGAGCAGTACTTC.

This chain connects TRBV7-3 to TRBJ1-1, with no clear D. The V gene's germline CDR1 is SGHTA and CDR2 FQGTGA. V was trimmed by 0 bases and J by 0 bases, leaving 8 bases between them. The CDR3 extends over 15 amino acids. Written as DNA, the CDR3 is TGTGCCAGCAGCTTAACTTCAGACATGAACACTGAAGCTTTCTTT. Amino acids: CASSLTSDMNTEAFF.

This clone was picked up one time. This sequence joins TRBV5-8 and TRBJ2-7; D gene uncertain. This CDR3 is 12 amino acids long. Trimming stripped 3 bases from V and 4 bases from J, with 8 bases between. Looked up from germline, CDR1 is SGHTS and CDR2 is YDEGEE. In DNA, the CDR3 is TGTGCCAGCAGCTCCCAGGAATACGAGCAGTACTTC. It encodes CASSSQEYEQYF. Drawing the rest from reference TRBV5-8 and TRBJ2-7, the complete variable domain is EAGVTQSPTHLIKTRGQQATLRCSPISGHTSVYWYQQALGLGLQFLLWYDEGEERNRGNFPPRFSGRQFPNYSSELNVNALELEDSALYLCASSSQEYEQYFGPGTRLTVT.

In its sample, this clone was seen a few times. The chain carries TRBV16 and TRBJ1-1, with a weak D call TRBD1 (5 bases). The CDR3 spans 13 residues. V lost 7 bases and J 0 bases, leaving 9 bases between the germline ends. Germline loops: CDR1 KGHSY, CDR2 FQNENV. The chain's CDR3 is CASNPDMNTEAFF. CDR3 sequence (DNA): TGTGCCAGCAACCCGGACATGAACACTGAAGCTTTCTTT.

This clone was counted only a few times. V is TRBV6-5 and J is TRBJ1-1; D unresolved. Per the germline V gene, CDR1 is MNHEY and CDR2 is SVGAGI. Between the trimmed V and J ends, which lost 6 bases and 5 bases, there was a span of 10 bases. The CDR3 totals 12 residues. CDR3 nucleotide sequence: TGTGCCAGCAGATTTCGGGGTACTGAAGCTTTCTTT. Translating it yields CASRFRGTEAFF.

The gene calls are TRBV7-8 and TRBJ1-2; D remains unclear. CDR3 size: 14 residues. The germline V and J ends were trimmed by 0 bases and 2 bases, with 7 bases remaining between them. Germline V gene lookup returns CDR1 SGHVS and CDR2 FQNEAQ. CDR3 DNA: TGTGCCAGCAGCTTAGCGAGGCGGAACTATGGCTACACCTTC. Translating gives CASSLARRNYGYTF. The complete variable domain, with remaining parts taken from reference TRBV7-8 and TRBJ1-2, reads GAGVSQSPRYKVAKRGQDVALRCDPISGHVSLFWYQQALGQGPEFLTYFQNEAQLDKSGLPSDRFFAERPEGSVSTLKIQRTQQEDSAVYLCASSLARRNYGYTFGSGTRLTVV.

This clone was counted only a few times. The genes are TRBV30 and TRBJ2-5; a weak D match, TRBD1 (5 bases). This CDR3 has 13 amino acids. Trimming shortened V by 0 bases and J by 5 bases, and 10 bases separated the two germline ends. CDR1 is GTSNPN, CDR2 SVGIG, per germline (reference sequence). CDR3 sequence: CAWSVQVGETQYF. The DNA for the CDR3 is TGTGCCTGGAGTGTACAGGTTGGGGAGACCCAGTACTTC.

The rearrangement links TRBV27 to TRBJ2-1; 10 bases align to TRBD2. Germline V gene sequence: CDR1 MNHEY, CDR2 SMNVEV (reference sequence). With V trimmed by 7 bases and J by 5 bases, 8 bases remained unmatched. This CDR3 region has 15 residues. CDR3 nucleotides: TGTGCCAGCACTCCTTGGACTAGCGGAAACAATGAGCAGTTCTTC. The encoded protein is CASTPWTSGNNEQFF.

V gene TRBV9 combines with J gene TRBJ2-7, with TRBD1 matching over 8 bases. This CDR3 spans 15 amino acids. The junction had 4 bases not matched to a gene; V was cut back by 0 bases and J by 2 bases. Germline-derived CDR1 and CDR2 are SGDLS and YYNGEE. CDR3 sequence reads: CASSVVEDRAYEQYF. The CDR3 coding sequence is TGTGCCAGCAGCGTAGTGGAGGACAGGGCCTACGAGCAGTACTTC. The full variable domain, with the rest looked up from reference TRBV9 and TRBJ2-7, is DSGVTQTPKHLITATGQRVTLRCSPRSGDLSVYWYQQSLDQGLQFLIQYYNGEERAKGNILERFSAQQFPDLHSELNLSSLELGDSALYFCASSVVEDRAYEQYFGPGTRLTVT.

This chain connects TRBV9 to TRBJ2-4; a possible D gene is TRBD2 (6 bases). Per the germline V gene, CDR1 is SGDLS and CDR2 is YYNGEE. This CDR3 has 13 amino acids. V shed 4 bases and J shed 6 bases, with 11 bases lying between them. Written as DNA, the CDR3 is TGTGCCAGCAGCACCTTCGGGGGAAACATTCAGTACTTC. Translated, it gives CASSTFGGNIQYF. The variable domain in full, completed from reference TRBV9 and TRBJ2-4, reads DSGVTQTPKHLITATGQRVTLRCSPRSGDLSVYWYQQSLDQGLQFLIQYYNGEERAKGNILERFSAQQFPDLHSELNLSSLELGDSALYFCASSTFGGNIQYFGAGTRLSVL.

This clone came up a few times. The chain has TRBV9 and TRBJ2-1; 9 bases are a match to TRBD2. This CDR3 spans 16 amino acids. Losses at the gene ends were 0 bases for V and 4 bases for J; bases not matched to a gene: 5. Germline V CDR1 and CDR2: SGDLS, YYNGEE. CDR3 bases: TGTGCCAGCAGCGTAGGGGGTAGCGGGAGTTACAATGAGCAGTTCTTC. Amino acids: CASSVGGSGSYNEQFF.

V and J are TRBV30 and TRBJ1-1; unclear D gene. Germline V lookup: CDR1 GTSNPN, CDR2 SVGIG (reference sequence). The CDR3 consists of 12 residues. V lost 0 bases, J lost 7 bases, and 9 bases lay in between. CDR3 DNA sequence: TGTGCCTGGAGTGTTCACGGACTTGAAGCTTTCTTT. Translating it yields CAWSVHGLEAFF.

The chain couples TRBV6-4 to TRBJ1-4; 10 bases are a match to TRBD1. The CDR3 contains 15 residues. Germline lookup yields CDR1 MRHNA and CDR2 SNTAGT. The J segment lost 5 bases and the V segment lost 3 bases, leaving 3 bases of the junction unmatched. CDR3 bases: TGTGCCAGCAGTGATCCGGGACAGGGGAATGAAAAACTGTTTTTT. Translated: CASSDPGQGNEKLFF.

The V call is TRBV29-1, the J call TRBJ2-4, with 8 bases lining up with TRBD1. The V gene end was trimmed by 7 bases and the J gene end by 7 bases; junction bases not matched to a gene: 6. Germline CDR1 SQVTM, CDR2 ANQGSEA. The CDR3 totals 12 residues. CDR3 loop: CSARAGGNIQYF. The CDR3, as DNA: TGCAGCGCCAGGGCAGGGGGCAACATTCAGTACTTC.

The CDR3 here is CASSSRPTGTEPYEQYF. DNA for the CDR3: TGTGCCAGCAGCTCGAGACCAACCGGGACAGAGCCCTACGAGCAGTACTTC. V and J are TRBV7-9 and TRBJ2-7; TRBD1 matches at 7 bases. Germline CDR1 SEHNR, CDR2 FQNEAQ (reference sequence). The J segment lost 2 bases and the V segment lost 4 bases, leaving 14 bases of the junction unmatched. The CDR3 is 17 amino acids.

J is TRBJ2-7 and V is TRBV28; D is possibly TRBD2 (5 bases). Germline lookup yields CDR1 MDHEN and CDR2 SYDVKM. V gave up 3 bases and J gave up 3 bases, with 12 bases separating them. The CDR3 extends over 14 amino acids. CDR3 in amino acids: CASSFVQRHYEQYF. In DNA, the CDR3 is TGTGCCAGCAGTTTCGTACAGCGGCACTACGAGCAGTACTTC. The full variable domain, rest sourced from reference TRBV28 and TRBJ2-7, is DVKVTQSSRYLVKRTGEKVFLECVQDMDHENMFWYRQDPGLGLRLIYFSYDVKMKEKGDIPEGYSVSREKKERFSLILESASTNQTSMYLCASSFVQRHYEQYFGPGTRLTVT.

The CDR3 spells CASSLGELATDTQYF. The DNA of the CDR3 is TGCGCCAGCAGCTTGGGAGAACTAGCGACAGATACGCAGTATTTT. The J gene is TRBJ2-3, the V gene TRBV5-1; TRBD2 matches 7 bases. V lost 0 bases to trimming and J lost 3 bases; unmatched junction nucleotides: 4. Germline V gene sequence: CDR1 SGHRS, CDR2 YFSETQ. This CDR3 is 15 amino acids long.

The rearrangement uses TRBV12-5 and TRBJ2-2, with 8 bases that match TRBD1. Unmatched junction bases numbered 2, after V lost 4 bases and J lost 1 base. The germline CDR1 and CDR2 sequences are LGHNT and FRNRAP. CDR3 length equals 15 residues. CDR3 protein: CASGSGQGNTGELFF. The CDR3 DNA sequence: TGTGCTAGTGGTTCCGGACAGGGGAACACCGGGGAGCTGTTTTTT.

This chain joins TRBV5-1 and TRBJ2-7; 7 bases line up with TRBD1. The CDR3 contains 12 residues. The germline V gene has CDR1 SGHRS and CDR2 YFSETQ. Losses at the gene ends were 7 bases for V and 0 bases for J; bases not matched to a gene: 1. In DNA form, the CDR3 reads TGCGCCAGCCGGGACAGCTCCTACGAGCAGTACTTC. Amino acids: CASRDSSYEQYF.

V gene TRBV7-6 combines with J gene TRBJ1-3; tentatively, D is TRBD1 (6 bases). This CDR3 is 14 amino acids long. CDR1 and CDR2 from the germline V gene are SGHVS and FNYEAQ. V shed 4 bases and J shed 8 bases, with 15 bases lying between them. DNA for the CDR3: TGTGCCAGCAGCTCCCCCCGACAGGAGCACACCATATATTTT. Protein: CASSSPRQEHTIYF. Full variable domain (remainder filled in from reference TRBV7-6 and TRBJ1-3): GAGVSQSPRYKVTKRGQDVALRCDPISGHVSLYWYRQALGQGPEFLTYFNYEAQQDKSGLPNDRFSAERPEGSISTLTIQRTEQRDSAMYRCASSSPRQEHTIYFGEGSWLTVV.

The chain is built from TRBV4-2 and TRBJ2-7, with 8 nucleotides matching TRBD2. Trimming took 0 bases from V and 2 from J; bases not matched to a gene: 3. The germline V gene encodes CDR1 LGHNA and CDR2 YNFKEQ. The CDR3 covers 15 residues. CDR3 residues: CASSQDRGLAYEQYF. CDR3 DNA sequence: TGTGCCAGCAGCCAAGATCGGGGACTAGCCTACGAGCAGTACTTC.

V and J are TRBV5-1 and TRBJ2-7, with no clear D. Trimming took 4 bases from V and 4 from J, leaving 12 bases between them. This CDR3 contains 13 residues. Germline V gene sequence: CDR1 SGHRS, CDR2 YFSETQ. The CDR3 coding sequence is TGCGCCAGCAGCCTGAGGAATTTTTACGAGCAGTACTTC. This codes for CASSLRNFYEQYF.

This clone was detected only once. The chain has TRBV30 and TRBJ2-1; the D gene is possibly TRBD1 (5 bases). With 3 bases removed from V and 7 bases from J, the gap between germline ends came to 7 bases. Germline assignment: CDR1 GTSNPN and CDR2 SVGIG (reference sequence). The CDR3 has 11 residues. The CDR3 region has the DNA TGTGCCTGGAGAGGGGAAAATGAGCAGTTCTTC. Its protein product is CAWRGENEQFF.